This TCR beta chain was sequenced for a study of control samples from healthy donors and cancer patients (dated by TCRdb to 2020 to 2022). With respect to this clone: Its antigen has not been determined. No much larger clone exists at a distance of one base, and base qualities are not known.

The germline V and J ends show losses of 0 bases and 0 bases respectively, and no gene match explains 19 bases of the junction. From a lookup of the germline V gene, CDR1 and CDR2 are LGHNT and FRNRAP. The cysteine opens and the phenylalanine closes a CDR3 of 22 amino acids. Just CDR3 DNA is preserved here, 66 bases in frame from base 1. The library was prepared using the immunoSEQ multiplex PCR assay. TCRdb obtained this table from immuneACCESS and retained in-frame rearrangements with V and J assigned. These tables miss some clones; where compared with another copy, unresolved V genes account for less than half of the shortfall, and the remainder is unexplained. The sample profile shows around 150,000 clones; around 90% of them were found once. The ten largest clones represent over 4% of the sample.

The TCR originated in a man aged 30 to 45 in good health. The sequenced material came from blood. The sequence joins TRBV12-5 to TRBJ1-3; 8 central bases correspond to TRBD1. For the CDR3, the sequence is CASGLVQQGGLVLPHSGNTIYF. The nucleotides read TGTGCTAGTGGTTTGGTCCAACAGGGGGGGCTGGTTTTGCCCCACTCTGGAAACACCATATATTTT.